These 10 T cell receptor beta chains share one sample of origin, sequenced in a study of blood T cell repertoires in COVID-19. Some clones are missing from TCRdb's copy, which holds only in-frame ones; the method was immunoSEQ multiplex PCR. The data hold about 150,000 clones, with 70% to 90% observed a single time. The sample taken for sequencing was peripheral blood. These receptors were obtained from an elderly woman with COVID-19, enrolled during active disease.

The V gene is TRBV12-5, the J gene TRBJ2-1; TRBD2 matches 7 bases. Germline V gene sequence: CDR1 LGHNT, CDR2 FRNRAP. The ends lost 1 base at V and 9 bases at J; junction bases unmatched: 3. This CDR3 is 13 amino acids long. Here the CDR3 reads CASGLGTSAEQFF. The CDR3, as DNA: TGTGCTAGTGGTTTGGGCACTAGCGCTGAGCAGTTCTTC.

In DNA, the CDR3 is TGTGCCAGCAGTTTCCCGAGGGCTGAAGCTTTCTTT. Protein sequence: CASSFPRAEAFF. The chain joins TRBV6-5 to TRBJ1-1; D ambiguous. Trimming left V 4 bases short and J 6 bases short, with 9 bases between. The CDR3 has 12 residues. CDR1 is MNHEY and CDR2 is SVGAGI in the germline V gene.

This chain links TRBV2 with TRBJ1-6; D is possibly TRBD1 (6 bases). The CDR3 length is 13 residues. Germline V gene lookup returns CDR1 SNHLY and CDR2 FYNNEI. Trimming left V 8 bases short and J 6 bases short, with 11 bases between. CDR3: CASRGGANSPLHF. The CDR3 region has the DNA TGTGCCAGCCGCGGGGGGGCTAATTCACCCCTCCACTTT.

The chain recombines TRBV9 with TRBJ2-3; 13 bases are a match to TRBD2. This CDR3 is 19 amino acids long. Looked up from germline, CDR1 is SGDLS and CDR2 is YYNGEE. V was clipped by 4 bases and J by 2 bases; unmatched bases: 13. CDR3 region: CASSPRLAGGGPSTDTQYF. CDR3 bases: TGTGCCAGCAGCCCACGACTAGCGGGAGGTGGGCCCTCCACAGATACGCAGTATTTT.

The chain carries TRBV5-1 and TRBJ2-1, with 10 bases matching TRBD2. The CDR3 is 16 residues long. Germline trimming cut 4 bases from V and 7 bases from J; bases unmatched to any gene: 11. CDR1 SGHRS and CDR2 YFSETQ come from the germline V gene. The CDR3, as DNA: TGCGCCAGCAGCCAAGAACCTCCGGGACTAGCGAATGAGCAGTTCTTC. It encodes CASSQEPPGLANEQFF.

This clone came up once. The gene calls are TRBV7-2 and TRBJ1-2; D remains ambiguous. In germline, CDR1 is SGHTA, CDR2 FQGNSA. V was clipped by 7 bases and J by 5 bases, with 20 bases between them. This CDR3 region has 15 residues. The CDR3 DNA reads as TGTGCCAGCACCCCAGGCTCTCCCCTACCATATGGCTACACCTTC. Its protein is CASTPGSPLPYGYTF.

This clone appeared a single time. The rearrangement links TRBV6-5 to TRBJ2-7; the D is unclear. Germline CDR1 and CDR2: MNHEY and SVGAGI. Trimming stripped 7 bases from V and 4 bases from J, with 14 bases between. The CDR3 extends over 13 amino acids. The CDR3 DNA reads TGTGCCAGCACCGAGGATCTCGGGTACGAGCAGTACTTC. Residues: CASTEDLGYEQYF.

The chain joins TRBV7-2 to TRBJ2-7; D not resolved. Between the trimmed V and J ends, which lost 1 base and 3 bases, there was a span of 4 bases. From germline, CDR1 is SGHTA and CDR2 FQGNSA. This CDR3 region has 12 residues. The CDR3, as DNA: TGTGCCAGCAGCTTAGTACTCTACGAGCAGTACTTC. Translation: CASSLVLYEQYF.

The sample holds a few counts of this clone. The V and J genes are TRBV4-2 and TRBJ1-1; possible D gene TRBD1, 6 bases. Trimming pared 0 bases from V and 6 bases from J, leaving 17 bases between. In germline, CDR1 is LGHNA, CDR2 YNFKEQ. The CDR3 length is 16 residues. The CDR3 reads CASSQDGIRGVAEAFF. DNA of the CDR3: TGTGCCAGCAGCCAAGATGGGATCAGGGGAGTGGCTGAAGCTTTCTTT.

This clone was observed a single time. The rearrangement joins TRBV5-1 to TRBJ1-2, with TRBD1 identical over 7 bases. Looked up from germline, CDR1 is SGHRS and CDR2 is YFSETQ. Trimming removed 0 bases from V and 4 bases from J; junction bases left unmatched: 6. This CDR3 region has 15 residues. The CDR3 nucleotides read TGCGCCAGCAGCTTGGACGCAGGGGGGACCTATGGCTACACCTTC. It specifies CASSLDAGGTYGYTF.